This T cell receptor (beta chain) was obtained from a study of T cells in Graves' hyperthyroidism and ophthalmopathy. Overall study findings and caveats: Peripheral blood also featured most of the thyroid clonotypes expanded above 0.001.

Details on this clonotype: What it recognizes is unknown. The junction and the germline gene differ at one end; a read error may be behind it.

The TCR beta CDR3 regions underwent amplification using RNA transcripts as the source. HTBI primers were the set used in a first-round RT-PCR of the TCR CDR3. Each CDR3 protein is one row after TCRdb ran MiXCR on the multiplex PCR reads. The data contain hundreds of thousands of distinct CDR3 sequences, approximately 14% of them seen just once; the ten biggest clones take up roughly an eighth. Germline V gene sequence: CDR1 SGHAT, CDR2 FQNNGV. The CDR3 totals 14 residues. The sequence was collected from a woman under 30 with Graves' hyperthyroidism. J is TRBJ1-4 and V is TRBV11-2; D is unclear. Sequences were obtained from blood. CDR3 sequence reads: CASSLEVIGEKLLF. DNA of the CDR3: TGTGCCAGCAGCTTAGAAGTGATCGGAGAAAAACTGCTTTTT. Full variable domain (missing parts from reference TRBV11-2 and TRBJ1-4): EAGVAQSPRYKIIEKRQSVAFWCNPISGHATLYWYQQILGQGPKLLIQFQNNGVVDDSQLPKDRFSAERLKGVDSTLKIQPAKLEDSAVYLCASSLEVIGEKLLFGSGTQLSVL.